This T cell receptor beta chain is from a study of OX40 agonist ivuxolimab in advanced cancers. The method was immunoSEQ multiplex PCR; TCRdb's version includes in-frame clones alone and lacks a portion of them. The table records about 64,000 clones, roughly 85% of them present only once. Baseline, cycle 4 day 1, and cycle 7 day 1 were the blood sampling points. The sequence was collected from an adult with an advanced solid tumor such as melanoma, head and neck, liver or kidney cancer. The sequencing here drew on CD4+ or CD8+ T cells sorted from blood, taken in a trial of the OX40 agonist ivuxolimab.

The DNA for the CDR3 is TGTGCCACGGACAGGGGAGGCGATGCCTATGGCTACACCTTC. Translated, it gives CATDRGGDAYGYTF. The genes are TRBV19 and TRBJ1-2; 9 bases match TRBD1. With V trimmed by 10 bases and J by 4 bases, 10 bases remained unmatched. CDR1 is LNHDA, CDR2 SQIVND, per germline (reference sequence). This CDR3 is 14 amino acids long.